What follows are 22 T cell receptor beta chains derived from one specimen sequenced in a study of blood T cell repertoires in COVID-19. Using immunoSEQ multiplex PCR, the repertoire was profiled, and TCRdb retains in-frame clones only, with some absent. The table includes tens of thousands of clones, approximately 84% detected once. Specimen: peripheral blood. The receptors come from a man aged 80 or over with COVID-19, enrolled during active disease.

This chain joins TRBV28 and TRBJ2-2; no definite D call. This CDR3 is 13 amino acids long. Trimming shortened V by 6 bases and J by 3 bases, and 8 bases separated the two germline ends. Germline V gives CDR1 MDHEN, CDR2 SYDVKM. In nucleotides, the CDR3 is TGTGCCAGCAGGTTTACTTACACCGGGGAGCTGTTTTTT. The encoded protein is CASRFTYTGELFF.

This chain connects TRBV5-6 to TRBJ2-5; the match to TRBD2 covers 12 bases. Germline-derived CDR1 and CDR2 are SGHDT and YYEEEE. There are 16 residues in the CDR3. V shed 6 bases and J 2 bases; nucleotides not matched to a gene: 8. For the CDR3, the DNA is TGTGCCAGCACGACTAGCGGGGGTCTAAGGCAAGAGACCCAGTACTTC. It specifies CASTTSGGLRQETQYF.

The chain employs TRBV10-3 and TRBJ1-2; maybe TRBD1 (6 bases). There are 13 residues in the CDR3. Germline CDR1 is ENHRY and CDR2 is SYGVKD. V gave up 7 bases and J gave up 0 bases, with 9 bases separating them. The CDR3 DNA is TGTGCCATCACCGGACAGACTAACTATGGCTACACCTTC. Protein: CAITGQTNYGYTF.

The chain employs TRBV4-2 and TRBJ2-1; TRBD2 aligns across 13 bases. CDR1 and CDR2 (germline): LGHNA, YNFKEQ. After removal of 1 base from V and 6 bases from J, the junction contained 6 bases not matched to a gene. CDR3 length: 17 residues. CDR3 residues: CASSQASTSGGPNEQFF. For the CDR3, the DNA is TGTGCCAGCAGCCAAGCCTCGACTAGCGGGGGGCCCAATGAGCAGTTCTTC.

This chain uses TRBV14 with TRBJ1-3, with unresolved D. Germline lookup yields CDR1 SGHDN and CDR2 FVKESK. V lost 3 bases and J 3 bases, leaving 6 bases between the germline ends. The CDR3 totals 13 residues. CDR3 loop: CASSQRVGNTIYF. The CDR3 DNA reads TGTGCCAGCAGCCAGCGGGTTGGAAACACCATATATTTT.

The chain couples TRBV6-5 to TRBJ2-3; D might be TRBD2 (5 bases). V lost 0 bases and J 3 bases, leaving 7 bases between the germline ends. The CDR3 is 14 amino acids. CDR1 is MNHEY and CDR2 is SVGAGI in the germline V gene. The CDR3 DNA reads as TGTGCCAGCAGTTACTCGCGGGTTACAGATACGCAGTATTTT. Protein: CASSYSRVTDTQYF.

The chain recombines TRBV7-2 with TRBJ1-4; 7 nucleotides align to TRBD1. The CDR3 length is 16 residues. CDR1 and CDR2 (germline): SGHTA, FQGNSA. V trimming: 1 base; J trimming: 8 bases; junction bases outside the gene matches: 10. The CDR3 loop is CASSLDRGRLGEKLFF. The CDR3 DNA sequence: TGTGCCAGCAGCTTAGATAGGGGGCGCCTTGGGGAAAAACTGTTTTTT.

The CDR3 bases are TGTGCCAGCAGCACTCGTCCCGGGACAGGGAACAATGAGCAGTTCTTC. Its translation: CASSTRPGTGNNEQFF. This chain uses TRBV9 with TRBJ2-1, with 9 bases matching TRBD1. The germline V gene has CDR1 SGDLS and CDR2 YYNGEE. Losses at the gene ends were 4 bases for V and 5 bases for J; bases not matched to a gene: 10. The CDR3 is 16 amino acids.

This CDR3 reads CASSPGLGTGENSPLHF. CDR3 DNA: TGTGCCAGCTCACCCGGGCTTGGGACAGGGGAAAATTCACCCCTCCACTTT. The chain joins TRBV18 to TRBJ1-6, with TRBD1 matching over 10 bases. Trimming removed 3 bases from V and 7 bases from J; junction bases left unmatched: 9. Germline V CDR1 and CDR2: KGHSH, LQKENI. This CDR3 has 17 residues. The variable domain in full, completed from reference TRBV18 and TRBJ1-6, reads NAGVMQNPRHLVRRRGQEARLRCSPMKGHSHVYWYRQLPEEGLKFMVYLQKENIIDESGMPKERFSAEFPKEGPSILRIQQVVRGDSAAYFCASSPGLGTGENSPLHFGNGTRLTVT.

The rearrangement joins TRBV19 to TRBJ2-5; TRBD1 matches at 7 bases. V dropped 2 bases and J dropped 2; count of bases not matched to a gene: 5. The CDR3 is 15 residues long. Germline V lookup: CDR1 LNHDA, CDR2 SQIVND (reference sequence). The CDR3 sequence is CASSISRGSQETQYF. DNA of the CDR3: TGTGCCAGTAGTATATCCAGGGGGAGTCAAGAGACCCAGTACTTC.

The rearrangement joins TRBV6-2 or TRBV6-3 to TRBJ1-5; TRBD1 aligns across 9 bases. The CDR3 is 19 residues long. J was trimmed by 3 bases and V by 2 bases; bases with no gene match: 14. Looked up from germline, CDR1 is MNHEY and CDR2 is SVGEGT. The CDR3 reads CASSYERGPGQGLNQPQHF. CDR3 sequence (DNA): TGTGCCAGCAGTTACGAAAGGGGCCCGGGACAGGGACTCAATCAGCCCCAGCATTTT.

The rearrangement uses TRBV5-4 and TRBJ2-5; D unresolved. With 2 bases removed from V and 5 bases from J, the gap between germline ends came to 10 bases. Germline V gives CDR1 SGHNT, CDR2 YYREEE (reference sequence). This CDR3 comprises 13 residues. The CDR3 is CASSFGVTETQYF. In DNA form, the CDR3 reads TGTGCCAGCAGCTTTGGAGTTACCGAGACCCAGTACTTC.

The chain has TRBV5-1 and TRBJ1-6; tentatively, D is TRBD1 (5 bases). The CDR3 covers 16 residues. In germline, CDR1 is SGHRS, CDR2 YFSETQ. V lost 1 base, J lost 4 bases, and 12 bases lay in between. The chain's CDR3 is CASSLWAGTYNSPLHF. CDR3 sequence (DNA): TGCGCCAGCAGCTTGTGGGCAGGGACTTATAATTCACCCCTCCACTTT.

V usage is TRBV7-2 and J usage is TRBJ2-1, with 7 bases fitting TRBD2. Losses at the gene ends were 5 bases for V and 15 bases for J; bases not matched to a gene: 13. The CDR3 consists of 13 residues. CDR1 is SGHTA and CDR2 is FQGNSA in the germline V gene. CDR3 sequence reads: CASSPRWEGLGFF. The DNA for the CDR3 is TGTGCCAGCAGCCCCCGGTGGGAGGGCCTCGGGTTCTTC.

V usage is TRBV6-1 and J usage is TRBJ2-6; no clear D. Germline CDR1 MNHNS, CDR2 SASEGT. The CDR3 spans 16 residues. V was cut by 4 bases and J by 4 bases, with 14 bases left in between. DNA of the CDR3: TGTGCCAGCAGTGCCTCCAGGCCGCTCGGGGCCAACGTCCTGACTTTC. It encodes CASSASRPLGANVLTF.

The gene calls are TRBV5-5 and TRBJ2-2, with D tentatively TRBD2 (5 bases). The V end lost 3 bases, the J end lost 5 bases, and 17 bases lay between the germline ends. The CDR3 sequence is 16 residues long. The germline V gene has CDR1 SGHKS and CDR2 YYEKEE (reference sequence). CDR3 amino acids: CASSSLPGSQTGELFF. CDR3 sequence (DNA): TGTGCCAGCAGCTCCCTCCCGGGATCCCAGACCGGGGAGCTGTTTTTT.

This clone was seen once. CDR3 nucleotides: TGTGCCAGCAGCTTGGTCCCAGGGAAAGGTGGGGCCAACGTCCTGACTTTC. Amino acid sequence: CASSLVPGKGGANVLTF. The chain couples TRBV5-6 to TRBJ2-6; maybe TRBD1 (5 bases). V was clipped by 0 bases and J by 3 bases, with 13 bases between them. Germline V gives CDR1 SGHDT, CDR2 YYEEEE. The CDR3 is made up of 17 amino acids.

This chain links TRBV4-3 with TRBJ1-1, with 7 bases matching TRBD1. Trimming took 3 bases from V and 11 from J; bases not matched to a gene: 9. Germline V gene lookup returns CDR1 LGHNA and CDR2 YSLEER. This CDR3 is 13 amino acids long. CDR3 sequence: CASSQLTGVGAFF. The CDR3 bases are TGCGCCAGCAGCCAGCTTACAGGGGTAGGGGCTTTCTTT.

In its sample, this clone was seen once. The rearrangement joins TRBV7-8 to TRBJ1-2; 11 nucleotides agree with TRBD1. CDR3 length equals 16 residues. V dropped 4 bases and J dropped 8; count of bases not matched to a gene: 12. Germline V gene lookup returns CDR1 SGHVS and CDR2 FQNEAQ. CDR3 DNA: TGTGCCAGCAGCTCACAACCGGACAGGGGGCATGGCGGCTACACCTTC. It codes for CASSSQPDRGHGGYTF.

This clone has only one observation. The CDR3 nucleotides are TGTGCCAGCAGCCCTGGGGGGAAGACTGAAGCTTTCTTT. Translation: CASSPGGKTEAFF. The chain is built from TRBV3-1 (or the pseudogene TRBV3-2) and TRBJ1-1; D perhaps matches TRBD1 (5 bases). CDR1 and CDR2 (germline): LGHDT, YNNKEL (reference sequence). The CDR3 is 13 amino acids. V was pared by 4 bases and J by 5 bases, with 11 bases between.

In its sample, this clone was seen a few times. This rearrangement joins TRBV7-9 to TRBJ1-1; TRBD1 is a possible D gene (5 bases). There are 14 residues in the CDR3. Trimming removed 3 bases from V and 1 base from J, with 9 bases in between. The germline V gene encodes CDR1 SEHNR and CDR2 FQNEAQ (reference sequence). CDR3 bases: TGTGCCAGCAGCTTCGCGGGGACGAACACTGAAGCTTTCTTT. Protein product: CASSFAGTNTEAFF.

The J gene is TRBJ2-3, the V gene TRBV11-3; 7 nucleotides line up with TRBD1. CDR1 SGHNT and CDR2 YENEEA come from the germline V gene. The CDR3 contains 14 residues. Germline trimming cut 5 bases from V and 4 bases from J; bases unmatched to any gene: 6. The CDR3, as DNA: TGTGCCAGCAGCCTCGGGACAGTGGCAGATACGCAGTATTTT. Residues: CASSLGTVADTQYF. Looking up the rest from reference TRBV11-3 and TRBJ2-3 gives the full variable domain: EAGVVQSPRYKIIEKKQPVAFWCNPISGHNTLYWYLQNLGQGPELLIRYENEEAVDDSQLPKDRFSAERLKGVDSTLKIQPAELGDSAVYLCASSLGTVADTQYFGPGTRLTVL.